This passage covers 9 T cell receptor beta chains from one sample sequenced in a study of Ad26.COV2.S vaccination and SARS-CoV-2 variants (dated by TCRdb to the early 2020s). The library was built by means of the immunoSEQ multiplex PCR assay. This is the immuneACCESS table as TCRdb keeps it, with only in-frame sequences that have V and J called. A part of the clones is gone; compared with another copy, unresolved V genes explain less than half, and the rest is unexplained. Counted in this sample were some 320,000 clones; approximately 86% of them appeared once. The ten most abundant clones make up about 2.1% of the sample. The treatment or condition label, read with the paper, signifies: roughly 19 received Ad26.COV2.S at low or high dose, single or two shots; about 5 received placebo; per-sample allocation not given. Repertoires of vaccine and placebo recipients were sequenced from samples taken on day 63 after the first injection.

The sequenced sample was peripheral blood, obtained in a trial of Ad26.COV2.S vaccine versus placebo. The receptors were sampled from a person aged 18-60 years who received the Ad26.COV2.S COVID-19 vaccine or a placebo.

V gene TRBV15 combines with J gene TRBJ2-3, with 8 bases lining up with TRBD2. V trimming: 4 bases; J trimming: 1 base; junction bases outside the gene matches: 1. Germline V CDR1 and CDR2: LNHNV, YYDKDF (reference sequence). This CDR3 spans 14 amino acids. The CDR3 region is CATSKAGGTDTQYF. Written as DNA, the CDR3 is TGTGCCACCAGCAAAGCGGGGGGCACAGATACGCAGTATTTT.

The chain links TRBV19 to TRBJ1-2; D not certain. V shed 3 bases and J shed 0 bases, with 11 bases lying between them. The CDR3 runs 15 residues. CDR1 and CDR2 from the germline V gene are LNHDA and SQIVND (reference sequence). The CDR3 nucleotides are TGTGCCAGTAGTATGCCTCATCCCACTAACTATGGCTACACCTTC. Amino acid sequence: CASSMPHPTNYGYTF.

This clone occurred once. V usage is TRBV19 and J usage is TRBJ1-5; 7 bases are shared with TRBD1. J was trimmed by 7 bases and V by 5 bases; bases with no gene match: 8. CDR3 size: 14 residues. The germline V gene has CDR1 LNHDA and CDR2 SQIVND (reference sequence). This chain's CDR3 is CASSSGGGGQPQHF. The CDR3 region has the DNA TGTGCCAGTAGTTCAGGGGGGGGAGGGCAGCCCCAGCATTTT.

This clone was recorded only once. This chain connects TRBV10-3 to TRBJ2-3; 10 positions agree with TRBD1. Germline V gene data show CDR1 as ENHRY and CDR2 as SYGVKD. CDR3 length: 17 residues. With V trimmed by 6 bases and J by 3 bases, 12 bases remained unmatched. The chain's CDR3 is CAISPSGTGVITDTQYF. For the CDR3, the DNA is TGTGCCATCAGCCCATCCGGGACAGGGGTGATTACAGATACGCAGTATTTT.

The chain uses TRBV3-1 (or the pseudogene TRBV3-2) and TRBJ1-3; TRBD1 agrees at 7 bases. With V trimmed by 6 bases and J by 4 bases, 6 bases remained unmatched. The CDR3 is 14 residues long. From germline, CDR1 is LGHDT and CDR2 YNNKEL (reference sequence). The CDR3 sequence: CASRRTGGGNTIYF. The CDR3 bases are TGTGCCAGCAGACGGACAGGAGGAGGAAACACCATATATTTT.

J is TRBJ1-1 and V is TRBV12-3 or TRBV12-4; possible D gene TRBD1, 6 bases. This CDR3 has 12 amino acids. V dropped 3 bases and J dropped 11 bases, with 13 bases sitting between them. CDR3 nucleotides: TGTGCCAGCAGTTTTGTAGGGGGTATCGCTTTCTTT. Its translation: CASSFVGGIAFF.

The chain recombines TRBV5-6 with TRBJ1-5, with 7 nucleotides matching TRBD1. Trimming removed 10 bases from V and 7 bases from J; junction bases left unmatched: 14. Germline loops: CDR1 SGHDT, CDR2 YYEEEE. The CDR3 consists of 14 residues. The CDR3 DNA reads as TGTGCCGGACCGACAGGGAACGGATGCCAGCCCCAGCATTTT. Amino acid sequence: CAGPTGNGCQPQHF.

The CDR3 here is CASSSRYGSSGNTIYF. CDR3 sequence (DNA): TGTGCCAGCAGCTCGAGGTACGGGAGCTCTGGAAACACCATATATTTT. The chain links TRBV11-3 to TRBJ1-3; D remains ambiguous. The CDR3 has 16 amino acids. In germline, CDR1 is SGHNT, CDR2 YENEEA. With 4 bases removed from V and 0 bases from J, the gap between germline ends came to 13 bases.

The V call is TRBV19, the J call TRBJ1-5; D unresolved. CDR3 length: 15 residues. V was pared by 3 bases and J by 0 bases, with 9 bases between. The germline CDR1 and CDR2 sequences are LNHDA and SQIVND (reference sequence). As DNA, the CDR3 is TGTGCCAGTAGTATTTGGACGGATAGCAATCAGCCCCAGCATTTT. Amino acids: CASSIWTDSNQPQHF.